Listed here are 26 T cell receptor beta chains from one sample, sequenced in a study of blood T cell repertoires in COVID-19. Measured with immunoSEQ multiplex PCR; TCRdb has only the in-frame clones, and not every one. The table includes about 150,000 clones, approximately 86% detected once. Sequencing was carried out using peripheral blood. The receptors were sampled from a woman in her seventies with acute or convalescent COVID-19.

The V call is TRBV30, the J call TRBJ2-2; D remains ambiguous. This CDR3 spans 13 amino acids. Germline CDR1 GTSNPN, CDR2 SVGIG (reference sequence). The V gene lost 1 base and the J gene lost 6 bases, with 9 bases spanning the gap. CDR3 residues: CAWSGAIPGELFF. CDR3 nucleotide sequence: TGTGCCTGGAGTGGGGCAATCCCCGGGGAGCTGTTTTTT.

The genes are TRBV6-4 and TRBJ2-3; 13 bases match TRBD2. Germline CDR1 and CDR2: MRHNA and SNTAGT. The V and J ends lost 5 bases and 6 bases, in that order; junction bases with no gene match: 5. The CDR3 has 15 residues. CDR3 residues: CASSSLAGGPDTQYF. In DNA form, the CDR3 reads TGTGCCAGCAGTTCACTAGCGGGGGGGCCCGATACGCAGTATTTT.

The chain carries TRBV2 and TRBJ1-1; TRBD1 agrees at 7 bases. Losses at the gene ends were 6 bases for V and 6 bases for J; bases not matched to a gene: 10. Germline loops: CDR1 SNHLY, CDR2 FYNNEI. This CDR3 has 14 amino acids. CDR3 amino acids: CASRNQVQGSEAFF. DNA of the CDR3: TGTGCCAGCAGAAATCAAGTACAGGGGTCTGAAGCTTTCTTT. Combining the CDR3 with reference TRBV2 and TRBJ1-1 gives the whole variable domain EPEVTQTPSHQVTQMGQEVILRCVPISNHLYFYWYRQILGQKVEFLVSFYNNEISEKSEIFDDQFSVERPDGSNFTLKIRSTKLEDSAMYFCASRNQVQGSEAFFGQGTRLTVV.

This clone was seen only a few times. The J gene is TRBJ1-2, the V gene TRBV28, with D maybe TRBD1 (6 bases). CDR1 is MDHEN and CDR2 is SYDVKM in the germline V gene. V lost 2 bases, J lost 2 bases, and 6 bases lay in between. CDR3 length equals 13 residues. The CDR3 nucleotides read TGTGCCAGCAGTTTAGGACAGAACTATGGCTACACCTTC. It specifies CASSLGQNYGYTF.

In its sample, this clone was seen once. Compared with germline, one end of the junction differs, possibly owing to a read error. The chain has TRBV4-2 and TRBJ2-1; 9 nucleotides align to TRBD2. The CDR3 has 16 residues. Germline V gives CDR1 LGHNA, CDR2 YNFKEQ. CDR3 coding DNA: TGTGCCAGCACCCAAACCTGGCTAGCGGGAAACAATGAGCAGTTCTTC. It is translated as CASTQTWLAGNNEQFF.

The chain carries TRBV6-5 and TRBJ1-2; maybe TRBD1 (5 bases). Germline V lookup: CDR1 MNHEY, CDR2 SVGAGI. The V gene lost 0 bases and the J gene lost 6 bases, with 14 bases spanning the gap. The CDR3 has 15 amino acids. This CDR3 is CASSYSTQGYNGYTF. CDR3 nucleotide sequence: TGTGCCAGCAGTTACTCGACCCAGGGTTATAATGGCTACACCTTC.

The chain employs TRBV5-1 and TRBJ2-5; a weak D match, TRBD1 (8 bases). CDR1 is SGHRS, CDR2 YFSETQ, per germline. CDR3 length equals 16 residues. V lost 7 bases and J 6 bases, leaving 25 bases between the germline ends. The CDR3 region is CASAGAGGLTGQTQYF. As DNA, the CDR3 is TGCGCCAGCGCGGGGGCAGGGGGCCTGACGGGGCAGACCCAGTACTTC.

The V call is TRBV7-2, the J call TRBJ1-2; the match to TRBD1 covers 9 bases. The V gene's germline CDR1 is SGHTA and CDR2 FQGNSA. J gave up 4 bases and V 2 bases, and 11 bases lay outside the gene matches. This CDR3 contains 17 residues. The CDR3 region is CASSLNPRTGEIYGYTF. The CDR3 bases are TGTGCCAGCAGCTTAAATCCGCGGACAGGGGAAATCTATGGCTACACCTTC.

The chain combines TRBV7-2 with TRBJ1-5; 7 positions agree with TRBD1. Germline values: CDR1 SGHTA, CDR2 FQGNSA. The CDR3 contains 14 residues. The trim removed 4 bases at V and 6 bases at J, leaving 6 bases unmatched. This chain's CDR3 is CASSSDRVTQPQHF. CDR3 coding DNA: TGTGCCAGCAGCTCCGACAGGGTCACTCAGCCCCAGCATTTT.

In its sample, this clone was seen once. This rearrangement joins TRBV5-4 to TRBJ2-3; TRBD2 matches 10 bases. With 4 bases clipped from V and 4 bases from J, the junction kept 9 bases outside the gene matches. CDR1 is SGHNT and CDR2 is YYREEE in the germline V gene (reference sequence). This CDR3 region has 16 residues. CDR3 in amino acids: CASSLHSGGLADTQYF. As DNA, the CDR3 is TGTGCCAGCAGCCTTCATAGCGGGGGGTTGGCAGATACGCAGTATTTT.

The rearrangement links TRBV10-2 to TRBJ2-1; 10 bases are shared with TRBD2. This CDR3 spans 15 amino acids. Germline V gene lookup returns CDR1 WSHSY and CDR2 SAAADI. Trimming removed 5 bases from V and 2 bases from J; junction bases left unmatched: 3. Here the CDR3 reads CASSLSGGTYNEQFF. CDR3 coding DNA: TGCGCCAGCAGTCTTAGCGGGGGGACCTACAATGAGCAGTTCTTC.

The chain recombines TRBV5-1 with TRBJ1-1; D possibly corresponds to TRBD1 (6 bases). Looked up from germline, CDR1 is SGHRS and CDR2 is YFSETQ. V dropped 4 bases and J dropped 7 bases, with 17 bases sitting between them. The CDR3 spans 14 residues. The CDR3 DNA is TGCGCCAGCAGCATTCCGACAGGAGAAAATGAAGCTTTCTTT. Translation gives CASSIPTGENEAFF.

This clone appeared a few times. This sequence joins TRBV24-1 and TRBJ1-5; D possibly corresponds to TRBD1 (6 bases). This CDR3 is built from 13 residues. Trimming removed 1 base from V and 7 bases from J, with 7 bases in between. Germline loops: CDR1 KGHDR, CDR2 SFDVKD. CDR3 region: CATSDFRGQPQHF. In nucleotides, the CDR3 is TGTGCCACCAGTGATTTTAGGGGGCAGCCCCAGCATTTT.

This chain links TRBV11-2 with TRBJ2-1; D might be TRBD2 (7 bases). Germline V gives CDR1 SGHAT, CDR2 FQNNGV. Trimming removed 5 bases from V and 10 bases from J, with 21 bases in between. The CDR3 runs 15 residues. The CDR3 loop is CASSPRGAQVGEQFF. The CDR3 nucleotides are TGTGCCAGCAGCCCCCGGGGGGCCCAGGTCGGAGAGCAGTTCTTC.

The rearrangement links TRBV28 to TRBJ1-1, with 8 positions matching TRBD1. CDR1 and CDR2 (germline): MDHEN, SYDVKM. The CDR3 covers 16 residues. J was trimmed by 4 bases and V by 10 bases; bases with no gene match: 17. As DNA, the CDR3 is TGTGCCACGACAGGGGAGATAGGGGGTCGTGGCACTGAAGCTTTCTTT. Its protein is CATTGEIGGRGTEAFF.

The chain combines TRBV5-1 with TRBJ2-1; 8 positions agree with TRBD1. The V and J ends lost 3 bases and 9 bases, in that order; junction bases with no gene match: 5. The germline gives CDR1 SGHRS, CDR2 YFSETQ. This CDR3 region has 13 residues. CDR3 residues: CASSSLGQGEQFF. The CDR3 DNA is TGCGCCAGCAGCTCCCTTGGACAGGGTGAGCAGTTCTTC.

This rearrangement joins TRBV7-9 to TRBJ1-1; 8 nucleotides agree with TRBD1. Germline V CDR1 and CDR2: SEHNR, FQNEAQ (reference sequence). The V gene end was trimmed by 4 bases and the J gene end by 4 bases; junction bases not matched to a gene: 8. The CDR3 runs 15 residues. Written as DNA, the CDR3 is TGTGCCAGCAGCTCATATGGACAGGGAAGCACTGAAGCTTTCTTT. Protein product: CASSSYGQGSTEAFF.

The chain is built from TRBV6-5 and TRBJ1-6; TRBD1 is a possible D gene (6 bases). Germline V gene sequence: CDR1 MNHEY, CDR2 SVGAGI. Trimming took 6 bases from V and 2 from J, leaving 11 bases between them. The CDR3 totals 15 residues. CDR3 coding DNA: TGTGCCAGCAGGAGGACAGTTACCTATAATTCACCCCTCCACTTT. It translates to CASRRTVTYNSPLHF.

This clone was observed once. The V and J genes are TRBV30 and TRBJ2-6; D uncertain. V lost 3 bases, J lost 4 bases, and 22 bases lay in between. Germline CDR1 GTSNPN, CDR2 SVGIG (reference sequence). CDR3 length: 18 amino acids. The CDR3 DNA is TGTGCCTGGAGAGTGCCCGCACCTTGGAGTCCCGGGGCCAACGTCCTGACTTTC. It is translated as CAWRVPAPWSPGANVLTF.

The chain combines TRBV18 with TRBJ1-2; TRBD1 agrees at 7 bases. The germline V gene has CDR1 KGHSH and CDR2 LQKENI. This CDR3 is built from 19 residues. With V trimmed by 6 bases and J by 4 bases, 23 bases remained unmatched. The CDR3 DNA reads TGTGCCAGCTCCCCAAACTCCGGACAGGCTTGGACCGGGTCCTATGGCTACACCTTC. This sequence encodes CASSPNSGQAWTGSYGYTF. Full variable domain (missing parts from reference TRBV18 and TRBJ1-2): NAGVMQNPRHLVRRRGQEARLRCSPMKGHSHVYWYRQLPEEGLKFMVYLQKENIIDESGMPKERFSAEFPKEGPSILRIQQVVRGDSAAYFCASSPNSGQAWTGSYGYTFGSGTRLTVV.

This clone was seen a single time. CDR3 nucleotides: TGTGCCAGCTCACCACCGAGTCAGGCGGGGTTGGGGCAGTACTTC. Amino acids: CASSPPSQAGLGQYF. J is TRBJ2-7 and V is TRBV18; a possible D gene is TRBD2 (6 bases). CDR1 is KGHSH, CDR2 LQKENI, per germline. Between the trimmed V and J ends, which lost 0 bases and 9 bases, there was a span of 18 bases. This CDR3 has 15 residues.

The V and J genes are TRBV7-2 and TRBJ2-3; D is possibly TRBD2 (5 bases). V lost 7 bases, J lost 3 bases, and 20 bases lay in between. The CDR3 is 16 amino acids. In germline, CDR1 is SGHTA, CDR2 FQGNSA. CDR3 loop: CASTPRSGWKTDTQYF. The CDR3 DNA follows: TGTGCCAGCACCCCTAGGTCGGGATGGAAAACAGATACGCAGTATTTT. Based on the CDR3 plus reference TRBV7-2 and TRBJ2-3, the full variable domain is GAGVSQSPSNKVTEKGKDVELRCDPISGHTALYWYRQSLGQGLEFLIYFQGNSAPDKSGLPSDRFSAERTGGSVSTLTIQRTQQEDSAVYLCASTPRSGWKTDTQYFGPGTRLTVL.

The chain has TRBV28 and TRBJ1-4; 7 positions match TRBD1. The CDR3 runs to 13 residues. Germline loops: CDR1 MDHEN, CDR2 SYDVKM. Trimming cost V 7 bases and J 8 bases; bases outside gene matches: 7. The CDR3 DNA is TGTGCCAGCAATGACAGGGCCGAAGAAAAACTGTTTTTT. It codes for CASNDRAEEKLFF.

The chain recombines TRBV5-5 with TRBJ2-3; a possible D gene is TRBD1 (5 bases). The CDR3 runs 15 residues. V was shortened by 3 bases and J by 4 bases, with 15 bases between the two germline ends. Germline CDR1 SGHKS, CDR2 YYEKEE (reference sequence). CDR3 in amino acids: CASSSRTPQADTQYF. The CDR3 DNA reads TGTGCCAGCAGCTCTAGGACACCCCAGGCAGATACGCAGTATTTT.

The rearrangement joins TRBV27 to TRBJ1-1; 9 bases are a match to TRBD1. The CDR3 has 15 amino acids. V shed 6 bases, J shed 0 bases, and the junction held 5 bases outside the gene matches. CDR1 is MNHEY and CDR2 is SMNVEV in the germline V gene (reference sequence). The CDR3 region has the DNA TGTGCCAGCAGGAAGGGGACAGGGATGAACACTGAAGCTTTCTTT. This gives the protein CASRKGTGMNTEAFF.

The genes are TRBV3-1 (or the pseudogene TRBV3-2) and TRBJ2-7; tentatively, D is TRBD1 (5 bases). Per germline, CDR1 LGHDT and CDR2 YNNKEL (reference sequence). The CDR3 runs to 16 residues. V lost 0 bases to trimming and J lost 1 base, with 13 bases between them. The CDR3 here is CASSQDWSRASYEQYF. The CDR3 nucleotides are TGTGCCAGCAGCCAAGATTGGAGCAGGGCGTCCTACGAGCAGTACTTC.